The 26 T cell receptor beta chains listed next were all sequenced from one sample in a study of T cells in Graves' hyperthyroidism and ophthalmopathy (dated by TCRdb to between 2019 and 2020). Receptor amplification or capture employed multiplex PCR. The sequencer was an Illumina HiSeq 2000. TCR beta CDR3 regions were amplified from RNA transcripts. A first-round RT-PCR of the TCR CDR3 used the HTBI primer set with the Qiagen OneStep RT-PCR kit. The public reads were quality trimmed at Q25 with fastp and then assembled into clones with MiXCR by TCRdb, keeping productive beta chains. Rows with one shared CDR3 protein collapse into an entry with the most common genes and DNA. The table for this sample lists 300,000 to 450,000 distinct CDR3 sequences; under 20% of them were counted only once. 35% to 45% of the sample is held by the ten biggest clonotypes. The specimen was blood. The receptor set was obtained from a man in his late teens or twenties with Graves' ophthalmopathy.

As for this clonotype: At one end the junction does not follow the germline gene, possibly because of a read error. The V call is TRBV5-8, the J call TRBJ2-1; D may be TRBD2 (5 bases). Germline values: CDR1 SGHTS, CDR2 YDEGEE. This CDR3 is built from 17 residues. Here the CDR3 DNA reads TGCGCCAGCAGCTTGGAAGCTAGCAGGAACTACTACAATGAGCAGTTCTTC. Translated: CASSLEASRNYYNEQFF.

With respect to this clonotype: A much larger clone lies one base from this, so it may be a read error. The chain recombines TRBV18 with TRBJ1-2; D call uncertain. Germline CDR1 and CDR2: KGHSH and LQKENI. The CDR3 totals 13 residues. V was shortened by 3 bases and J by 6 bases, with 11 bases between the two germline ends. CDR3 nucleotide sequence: TGTGCCAGCTCACCGCGAGGTGACCATGGCTACACCTTC. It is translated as CASSPRGDHGYTF.

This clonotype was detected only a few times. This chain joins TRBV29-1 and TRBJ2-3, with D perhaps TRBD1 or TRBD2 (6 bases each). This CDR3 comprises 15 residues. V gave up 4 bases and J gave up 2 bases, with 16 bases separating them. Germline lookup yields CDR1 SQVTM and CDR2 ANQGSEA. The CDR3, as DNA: TGCAGCGTTGCCCTTACAGGGACTTTCACAGATACGCAGTATTTT. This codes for CSVALTGTFTDTQYF.

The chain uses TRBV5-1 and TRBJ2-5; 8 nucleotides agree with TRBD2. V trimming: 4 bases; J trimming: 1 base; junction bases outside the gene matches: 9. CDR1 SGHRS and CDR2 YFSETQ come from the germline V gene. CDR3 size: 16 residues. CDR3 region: CASSGGAGETQETQYF. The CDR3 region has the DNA TGCGCCAGCAGCGGGGGAGCGGGGGAAACCCAAGAGACCCAGTACTTC.

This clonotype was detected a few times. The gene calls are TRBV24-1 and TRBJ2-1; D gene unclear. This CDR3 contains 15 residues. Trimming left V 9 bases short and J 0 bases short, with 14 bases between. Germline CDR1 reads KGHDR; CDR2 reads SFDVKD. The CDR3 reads CATGKTATSYNEQFF. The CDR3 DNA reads TGTGCCACCGGTAAGACTGCTACCTCCTACAATGAGCAGTTCTTC.

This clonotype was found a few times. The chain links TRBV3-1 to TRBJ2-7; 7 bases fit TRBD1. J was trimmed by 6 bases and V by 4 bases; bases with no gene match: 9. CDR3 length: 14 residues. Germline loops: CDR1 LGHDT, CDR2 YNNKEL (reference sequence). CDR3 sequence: CASSPLRDSPEQYF. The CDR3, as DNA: TGTGCCAGCAGCCCCCTCCGGGACAGCCCCGAGCAGTACTTC.

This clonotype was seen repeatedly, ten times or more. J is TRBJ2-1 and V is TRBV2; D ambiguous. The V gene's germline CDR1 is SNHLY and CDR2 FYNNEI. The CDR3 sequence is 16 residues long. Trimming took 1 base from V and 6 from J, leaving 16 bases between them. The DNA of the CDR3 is TGTGCCAGCAGTGAAGTTGTTGAACAGCTCCGCAATGAGCAGTTCTTC. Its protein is CASSEVVEQLRNEQFF. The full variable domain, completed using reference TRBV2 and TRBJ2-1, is EPEVTQTPSHQVTQMGQEVILRCVPISNHLYFYWYRQILGQKVEFLVSFYNNEISEKSEIFDDQFSVERPDGSNFTLKIRSTKLEDSAMYFCASSEVVEQLRNEQFFGPGTRLTVL.

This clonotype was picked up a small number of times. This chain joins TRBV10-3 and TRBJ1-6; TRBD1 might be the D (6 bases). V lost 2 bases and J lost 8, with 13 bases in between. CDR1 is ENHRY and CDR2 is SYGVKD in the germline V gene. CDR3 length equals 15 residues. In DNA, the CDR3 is TGTGCCATCAGTGAGCTGGGGGGGCAGGATTCACCCCTCCACTTT. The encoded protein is CAISELGGQDSPLHF.

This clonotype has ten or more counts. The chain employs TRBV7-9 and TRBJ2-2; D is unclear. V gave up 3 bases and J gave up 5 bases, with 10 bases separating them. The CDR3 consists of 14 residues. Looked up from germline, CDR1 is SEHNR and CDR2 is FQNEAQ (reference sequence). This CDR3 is CASSFYADTGELFF. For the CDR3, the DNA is TGTGCCAGCAGCTTTTATGCAGATACCGGGGAGCTGTTTTTT.

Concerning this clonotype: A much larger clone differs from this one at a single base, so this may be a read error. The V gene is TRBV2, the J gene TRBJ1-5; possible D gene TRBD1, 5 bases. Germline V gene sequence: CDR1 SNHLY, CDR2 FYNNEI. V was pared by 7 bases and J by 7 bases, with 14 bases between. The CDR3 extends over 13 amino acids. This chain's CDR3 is CASIVGGGQPQHF. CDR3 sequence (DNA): TGTGCCAGCATTGTGGGGGGAGGGCAGCCCCAGCATTTT.

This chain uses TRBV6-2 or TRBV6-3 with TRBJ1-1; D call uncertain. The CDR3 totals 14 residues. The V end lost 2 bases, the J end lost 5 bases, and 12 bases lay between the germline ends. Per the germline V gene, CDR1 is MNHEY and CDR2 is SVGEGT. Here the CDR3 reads CASSYARRGTEAFF. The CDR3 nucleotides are TGTGCCAGCAGTTACGCTCGCCGTGGGACTGAAGCTTTCTTT.

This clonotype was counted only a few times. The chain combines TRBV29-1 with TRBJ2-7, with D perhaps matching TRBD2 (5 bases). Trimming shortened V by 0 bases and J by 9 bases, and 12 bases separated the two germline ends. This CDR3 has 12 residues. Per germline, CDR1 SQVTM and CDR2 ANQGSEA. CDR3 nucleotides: TGCAGCGTTGAAGAGGGCAGAGAGGGGCAGTACTTC. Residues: CSVEEGREGQYF.

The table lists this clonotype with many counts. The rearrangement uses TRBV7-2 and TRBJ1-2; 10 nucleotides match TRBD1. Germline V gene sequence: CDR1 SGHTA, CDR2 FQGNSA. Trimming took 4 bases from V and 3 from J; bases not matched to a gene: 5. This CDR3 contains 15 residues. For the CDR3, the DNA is TGTGCCAGCAGCTCCCGGACAGGGGGGGACTATGGCTACACCTTC. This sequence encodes CASSSRTGGDYGYTF.

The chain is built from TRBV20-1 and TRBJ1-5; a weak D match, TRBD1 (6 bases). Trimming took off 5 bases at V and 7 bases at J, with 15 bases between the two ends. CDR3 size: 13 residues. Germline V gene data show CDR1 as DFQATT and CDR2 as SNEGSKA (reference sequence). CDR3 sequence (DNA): TGCAGTGCTCGGACGGACACAGGGCAGCCCCAGCATTTT. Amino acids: CSARTDTGQPQHF.

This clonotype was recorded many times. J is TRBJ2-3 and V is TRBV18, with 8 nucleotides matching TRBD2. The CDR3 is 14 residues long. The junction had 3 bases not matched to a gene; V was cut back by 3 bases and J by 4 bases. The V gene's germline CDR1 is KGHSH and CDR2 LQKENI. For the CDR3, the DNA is TGTGCCAGCTCACCGGCGGGGGGCGCAGATACGCAGTATTTT. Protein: CASSPAGGADTQYF.

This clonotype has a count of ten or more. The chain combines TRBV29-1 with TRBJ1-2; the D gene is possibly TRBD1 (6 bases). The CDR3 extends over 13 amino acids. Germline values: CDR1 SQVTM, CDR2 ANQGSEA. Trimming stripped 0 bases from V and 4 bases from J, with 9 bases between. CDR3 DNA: TGCAGCGTTGAAGATGGACAGACCTATGGCTACACCTTC. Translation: CSVEDGQTYGYTF.

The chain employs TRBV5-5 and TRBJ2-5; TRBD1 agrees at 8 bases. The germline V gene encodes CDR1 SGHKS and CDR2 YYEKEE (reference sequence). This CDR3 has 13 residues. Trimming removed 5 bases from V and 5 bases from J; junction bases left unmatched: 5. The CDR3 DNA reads TGTGCCAGCAGTTCGACAGGGGATGAGACCCAGTACTTC. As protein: CASSSTGDETQYF.

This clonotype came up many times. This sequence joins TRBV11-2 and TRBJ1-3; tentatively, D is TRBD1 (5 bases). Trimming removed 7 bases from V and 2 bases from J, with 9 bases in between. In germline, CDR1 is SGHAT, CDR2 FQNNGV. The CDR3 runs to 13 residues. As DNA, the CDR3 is TGTGCCAGCACTGGGGGGGCTGGAAACACCATATATTTT. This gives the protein CASTGGAGNTIYF.

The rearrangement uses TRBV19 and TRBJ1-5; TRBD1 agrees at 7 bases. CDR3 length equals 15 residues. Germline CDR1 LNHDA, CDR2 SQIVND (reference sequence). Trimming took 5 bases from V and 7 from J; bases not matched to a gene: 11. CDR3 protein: CASSRVQGYRQPQHF. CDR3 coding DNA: TGTGCCAGTAGTCGAGTACAGGGGTATCGACAGCCCCAGCATTTT.

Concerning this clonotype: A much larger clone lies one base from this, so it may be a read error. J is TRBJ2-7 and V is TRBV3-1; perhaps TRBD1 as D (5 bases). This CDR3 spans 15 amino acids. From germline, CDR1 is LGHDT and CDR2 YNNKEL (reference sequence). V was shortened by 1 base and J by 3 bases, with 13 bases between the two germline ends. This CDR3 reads CASSQGGNRHYEQYF. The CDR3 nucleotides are TGTGCCAGCAGCCAAGGAGGTAACAGGCACTACGAGCAGTACTTC.

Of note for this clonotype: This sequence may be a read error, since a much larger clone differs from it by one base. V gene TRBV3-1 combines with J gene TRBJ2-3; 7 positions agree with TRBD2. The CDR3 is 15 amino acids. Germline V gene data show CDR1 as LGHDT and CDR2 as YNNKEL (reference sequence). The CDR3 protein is CASSHRGELTDAQYF. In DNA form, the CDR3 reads TGTGCCAGCAGCCACCGGGGGGAGCTCACAGATGCGCAGTATTTT.

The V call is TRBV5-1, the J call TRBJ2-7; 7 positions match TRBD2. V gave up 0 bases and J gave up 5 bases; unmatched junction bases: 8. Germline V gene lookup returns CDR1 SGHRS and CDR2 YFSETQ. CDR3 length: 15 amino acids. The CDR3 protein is CASSLALLASDEQYF. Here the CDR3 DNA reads TGCGCCAGCAGCTTGGCCTTACTAGCGTCCGACGAGCAGTACTTC.

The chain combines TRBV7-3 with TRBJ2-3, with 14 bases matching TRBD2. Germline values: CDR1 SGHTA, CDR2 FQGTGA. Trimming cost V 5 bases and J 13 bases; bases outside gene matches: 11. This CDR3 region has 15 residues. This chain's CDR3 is CASSLGGLAGAPEYF. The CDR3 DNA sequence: TGTGCCAGCAGCCTGGGGGGACTAGCGGGGGCCCCAGAGTATTTT.

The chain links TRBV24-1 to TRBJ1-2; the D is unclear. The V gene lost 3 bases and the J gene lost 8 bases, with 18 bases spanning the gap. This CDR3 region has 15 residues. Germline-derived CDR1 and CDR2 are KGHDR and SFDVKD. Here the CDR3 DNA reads TGTGCCACCAGTGATACGACCGAGAATCTATGGGGCTACACCTTC. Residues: CATSDTTENLWGYTF.

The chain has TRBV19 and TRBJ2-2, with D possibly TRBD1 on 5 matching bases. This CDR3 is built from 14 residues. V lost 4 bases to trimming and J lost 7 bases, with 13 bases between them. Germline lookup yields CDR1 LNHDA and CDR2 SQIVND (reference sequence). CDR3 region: CASSKTVSDGELFF. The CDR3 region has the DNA TGTGCCAGTAGTAAGACAGTTTCGGACGGGGAGCTGTTTTTT.

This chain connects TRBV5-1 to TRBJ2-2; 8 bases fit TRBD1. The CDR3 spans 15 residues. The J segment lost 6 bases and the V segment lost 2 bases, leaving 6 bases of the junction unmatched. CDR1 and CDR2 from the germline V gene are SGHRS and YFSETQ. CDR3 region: CASSLGQGVPGELFF. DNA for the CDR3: TGCGCCAGCAGCTTAGGACAGGGTGTCCCCGGGGAGCTGTTTTTT.